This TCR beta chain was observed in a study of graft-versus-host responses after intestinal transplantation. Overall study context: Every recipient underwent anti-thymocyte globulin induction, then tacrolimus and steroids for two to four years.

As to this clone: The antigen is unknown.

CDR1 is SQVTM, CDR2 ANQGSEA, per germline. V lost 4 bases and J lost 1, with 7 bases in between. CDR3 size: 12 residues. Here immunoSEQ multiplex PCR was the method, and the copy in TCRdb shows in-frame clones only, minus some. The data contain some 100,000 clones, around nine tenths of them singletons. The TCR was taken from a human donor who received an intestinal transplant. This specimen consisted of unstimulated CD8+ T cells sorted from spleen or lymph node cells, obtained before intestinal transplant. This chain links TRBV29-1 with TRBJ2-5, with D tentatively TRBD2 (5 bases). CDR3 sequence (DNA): TGCAGCGTTGTCGGACTCCAAGAGACCCAGTACTTC. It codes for CSVVGLQETQYF.